The source of this TCR beta chain is a study of blood T cell repertoires in COVID-19. About the research overall: Sources were T cells, B-cell-depleted T cells, or PBMCs; the material itself was cDNA or gDNA.

Per the original methods: Amplification with reference gene primers provided the estimates of nucleated cell counts. Profiled with immunoSEQ multiplex PCR; TCRdb holds only in-frame clones, not every one. V, J and clone size derive from that table, while D and trimming were established from the DNA sequence. This table holds approximately 350,000 clones, roughly 87% found once. Membership in each cohort depended on participant-reported clinical history. Two consecutive negative NP/OP PCR tests, clearance, or resolved symptoms defined Cohort 3 recovery. V was shortened by 3 bases and J by 4 bases, with 18 bases between the two germline ends. CDR1 and CDR2 from the germline V gene are SQVTM and ANQGSEA. This CDR3 region has 15 residues.

Material for sequencing was PBMCs or T cells enriched from blood (not recorded which). The receptor's source is a woman aged 25 to 39 who had recovered from COVID-19. This chain links TRBV29-1 with TRBJ1-2, with D possibly being TRBD1 (6 bases). The CDR3: CSVEGPGDKTYGYTF. CDR3 nucleotides: TGCAGCGTTGAGGGTCCCGGGGACAAGACCTATGGCTACACCTTC.